Listed below are T cell receptor beta chains from one sample, sequenced in a study of T cell repertoires in cytomegalovirus infection. These receptors lack a known antigen. TCRdb reprocessed the reads with MiXCR, giving one entry per CDR3 protein. The sample lists roughly 730,000 distinct CDR3 sequences; around 35% were seen once. The starting material was cultured PBMCs, obtained from culture after CMV antigen stimulation. All receptors come from a human donor in good health (CMV status not recorded). Some clones in this sample may be carry-over from other donors' samples. Both conserved end residues are part of each CDR3. The order of the fields is clone size, J gene, V gene, D gene, CDR3 DNA, CDR3 protein. The D gene is left open where the match is weak. Only some rows state a clone size, as once, few, many or a class for expanded clones.

size: few
J: TRBJ2-5
V: TRBV7-8
D: TRBD2
DNA: TGTGCCAGCAGCCCCGCGGGACTAGCGGGAGTGGAGACCCAGTACTTC
CDR3: CASSPAGLAGVETQYF

size: NA
J: TRBJ1-1
V: TRBV4-2
D: NA
DNA: TGTGTCAGCAGCCAAGAGGGTGGAGGAGTTTACACTGAAGCTTTCTTT
CDR3: CVSSQEGGGVYTEAFF

size: NA
J: TRBJ2-3
V: TRBV29-1
D: NA
DNA: TGCAGCGTTGATCGGGGTGCAGATACGCAGTATTTT
CDR3: CSVDRGADTQYF

size: NA
J: TRBJ2-7
V: TRBV7-6
D: TRBD2
DNA: TGTGCCAGCAGCCCCAGCGGGAGGGCCCTCGAGCAGTACTTC
CDR3: CASSPSGRALEQYF

size: few
J: TRBJ1-2
V: TRBV7-2
D: NA
DNA: TGTGCCAGCAGCTTCGCAGGAGGGAGCGATGGCTACACCTTC
CDR3: CASSFAGGSDGYTF

size: few
J: TRBJ1-2
V: TRBV4-1
D: TRBD1
DNA: TGCGCCAGCAGCCAAGGTCGAGCAGGGGGCGGCTACACCTTC
CDR3: CASSQGRAGGGYTF

size: NA
J: TRBJ2-1
V: TRBV18
D: NA
DNA: TGTGCCAGCTCACCACTGCTGGACAAATACAATGAGCAGTTCTTC
CDR3: CASSPLLDKYNEQFF

size: NA
J: TRBJ2-6
V: TRBV6-2/TRBV6-3
D: TRBD1
DNA: TGTGCCAGCAGTCCCTGGACAGGGTTTGGGGCCAACGTCCTGACTTTC
CDR3: CASSPWTGFGANVLTF

size: NA
J: TRBJ2-7
V: TRBV4-1
D: NA
DNA: TGCGCCAGCAGCCAAGAGATTGCGACCGGGAAGGGAGAGCAGTACTTC
CDR3: CASSQEIATGKGEQYF

size: NA
J: TRBJ2-4
V: TRBV4-1
D: TRBD2
DNA: TGTGCCAGCAGCCAAGAGAGTAGCGGGGGGGGAAACATTCAGTACTTC
CDR3: CASSQESSGGGNIQYF

size: NA
J: TRBJ1-3
V: TRBV28
D: TRBD1
DNA: TGTGCCAGCAGTTTAGGCGGTGACAGGGGCTATGGAAACACCATATATTTT
CDR3: CASSLGGDRGYGNTIYF

size: many
J: TRBJ2-1
V: TRBV5-4
D: NA
DNA: TGTGCCAGCAGCGGAAACAATGAGCAGTTCTTC
CDR3: CASSGNNEQFF

size: NA
J: TRBJ2-7
V: TRBV6-1
D: TRBD1
DNA: TGTGCCAGCAGTCTAGACAGGGGCCATTCCTACGAGCAGTACTTC
CDR3: CASSLDRGHSYEQYF

size: NA
J: TRBJ2-7
V: TRBV2
D: NA
DNA: TGTGCCAGCAGACTTGACGGCGAGCAGTACTTC
CDR3: CASRLDGEQYF

size: few
J: TRBJ2-7
V: TRBV29-1
D: NA
DNA: TGCAGCGTCCGCGGCTACGAGCAGTACTTC
CDR3: CSVRGYEQYF

size: few
J: TRBJ1-1
V: TRBV12-3/TRBV12-4
D: NA
DNA: TGTGCCAGCAGGGCTTTCGGGGGAACTGAAGCTTTCTTT
CDR3: CASRAFGGTEAFF

size: NA
J: TRBJ1-1
V: TRBV19
D: NA
DNA: TGTGCCAGTAGTATACCCCCCGAGGGGGCTGAAGCTTTCTTT
CDR3: CASSIPPEGAEAFF

size: NA
J: TRBJ2-1
V: TRBV20-1
D: TRBD2
DNA: TGCAGTGCACAGAAGCGGGGGGACGTCTACAATGAGCAGTTCTTC
CDR3: CSAQKRGDVYNEQFF

size: few
J: TRBJ2-1
V: TRBV19
D: NA
DNA: TGTGCCAGTAGTGAGGGACTCCAACGGGATGAGCAGTTCTTC
CDR3: CASSEGLQRDEQFF

size: NA
J: TRBJ2-1
V: TRBV30
D: NA
DNA: TGTGCCTGGAGCCCGAGATGGCTCTTCTCCTACAATGAGCAGTTCTTC
CDR3: CAWSPRWLFSYNEQFF

size: once
J: TRBJ2-1
V: TRBV12-5
D: TRBD1
DNA: TGTGCTAGTGGTTTGGTACGGACCGGGACAGGGCAAAATGAGCAGTTCTTC
CDR3: CASGLVRTGTGQNEQFF

size: NA
J: TRBJ2-2
V: TRBV11-2
D: NA
DNA: TGTGCCAGCAGCTTAATCAGGAGAAACACCGGGGAGCTGTTTTTT
CDR3: CASSLIRRNTGELFF

size: many
J: TRBJ2-3
V: TRBV7-2
D: TRBD2
DNA: TGTGCCAGCAGCTTATCCCCACCCGGCGCGGGAGGGGGAGGCACAGATACGCAGTATTTT
CDR3: CASSLSPPGAGGGGTDTQYF

size: NA
J: TRBJ2-5
V: TRBV6-1
D: NA
DNA: TGTGCCACCACTAGGACAGCGGCGAAAGAGACCCAGTACTTC
CDR3: CATTRTAAKETQYF

size: few
J: TRBJ2-2
V: TRBV7-6
D: NA
DNA: TGTGCCAGCAGCCCAGACCGTAGCAAGTTATCAGGGGAGCTGTTTTTT
CDR3: CASSPDRSKLSGELFF

size: NA
J: TRBJ1-3
V: TRBV6-1
D: NA
DNA: TGTGCCAGCAGTCGGGGGGCATGGGCTGGAAACACCATATATTTT
CDR3: CASSRGAWAGNTIYF

size: NA
J: TRBJ2-1
V: TRBV7-9
D: TRBD1
DNA: TGTGCCAGCAGCTTAGGACACCGGGACAGAGGTCGCAATGAGCAGTTCTTC
CDR3: CASSLGHRDRGRNEQFF

size: NA
J: TRBJ1-5
V: TRBV7-6
D: NA
DNA: TGTGCCAGCAGCGCACGGGTGGCAGGGAGTAGCAATCAGCCCCAGCATTTT
CDR3: CASSARVAGSSNQPQHF

size: NA
J: TRBJ2-3
V: TRBV7-2
D: NA
DNA: TGTGCCAGCAGCCCAATGTTCCACCGCACAGATACGCAGTATTTT
CDR3: CASSPMFHRTDTQYF

size: many
J: TRBJ2-6
V: TRBV6-2/TRBV6-3
D: NA
DNA: TGTGCCAGCAGTTACCCGATTGGGGCCAACGTCCTGACTTTC
CDR3: CASSYPIGANVLTF

size: NA
J: TRBJ2-3
V: TRBV2
D: TRBD2
DNA: TGTGCCAGCAGTGAAGCACGGACTAGCGCCGCGTTCCAGTATTTT
CDR3: CASSEARTSAAFQYF

size: few
J: TRBJ2-3
V: TRBV27
D: NA
DNA: TGTGCCAGCAGTTTATTTGCGGGGGCCCCCCCGAATACGCAGTATTTT
CDR3: CASSLFAGAPPNTQYF

size: NA
J: TRBJ1-2
V: TRBV7-2
D: NA
DNA: TGTGCCAGCAGCTTAGGGCAGGGGTCTGGCTACACCTTC
CDR3: CASSLGQGSGYTF

size: NA
J: TRBJ2-3
V: TRBV20-1
D: NA
DNA: TGCAGTGCTTCCCGCCCGAGACTAGGCATAAATACGCAGTATTTT
CDR3: CSASRPRLGINTQYF

size: few
J: TRBJ1-2
V: TRBV7-2
D: TRBD1
DNA: TGTGCCAGCACCCCCAGAGGGGGACAGGGCGCTGGCTACACCTTC
CDR3: CASTPRGGQGAGYTF

size: NA
J: TRBJ1-1
V: TRBV6-1
D: NA
DNA: TGTGCCAGCAGTCGACGGGTTTTTGACACTGAAGCTTTCTTT
CDR3: CASSRRVFDTEAFF

size: few
J: TRBJ2-1
V: TRBV18
D: TRBD1
DNA: TGTGCCAGCTCACCGGGGATAGCAGGACAGGGGATGAATGAGCAGTTCTTC
CDR3: CASSPGIAGQGMNEQFF

size: many
J: TRBJ2-3
V: TRBV7-2
D: NA
DNA: TGTGCCAGCAGCTTAATCGGCACAGATACGCAGTATTTT
CDR3: CASSLIGTDTQYF

size: once
J: TRBJ2-7
V: TRBV30
D: NA
DNA: TGTGCCTGGAGTGTAGGGACATCCGGGGACGAGCAGTACTTC
CDR3: CAWSVGTSGDEQYF

size: NA
J: TRBJ2-5
V: TRBV12-3/TRBV12-4
D: TRBD2
DNA: TGTGCCAGCAGTTTAACGGGGGGGGGCGCTGGGACCCAGTACTTC
CDR3: CASSLTGGGAGTQYF

size: once
J: TRBJ2-1
V: TRBV6-2/TRBV6-3
D: TRBD2
DNA: TGTGCCAGCAGTACCCGACTAGCGGAGGTGTACAATGAGCAGTTCTTC
CDR3: CASSTRLAEVYNEQFF

size: NA
J: TRBJ2-7
V: TRBV7-2
D: TRBD2
DNA: TGTGCCAGCAGCCTAGCGGCGGGGTGGGGGAGTGAGCAGTACTTC
CDR3: CASSLAAGWGSEQYF

size: once
J: TRBJ2-3
V: TRBV18
D: NA
DNA: TGTGCCAGCTCCGACCTGCTTGGAACAGATACGCAGTATTTT
CDR3: CASSDLLGTDTQYF

size: few
J: TRBJ1-1
V: TRBV4-2
D: NA
DNA: TGTGCCAGCAGCCCAAACCCCGGGATGAGTATGAACACTGAAGCTTTCTTT
CDR3: CASSPNPGMSMNTEAFF

size: NA
J: TRBJ2-1
V: TRBV7-2
D: NA
DNA: TGTGCCAGCACCGGAATGGGGTCCTACAATGAGCAGTTCTTC
CDR3: CASTGMGSYNEQFF

size: few
J: TRBJ2-1
V: TRBV7-9
D: TRBD2
DNA: TGTGCCAGCAGCTTGGGACTAGCGGGGAGGGATGAGCAGTTCTTC
CDR3: CASSLGLAGRDEQFF

size: NA
J: TRBJ2-5
V: TRBV6-2/TRBV6-3
D: NA
DNA: TGTGCCAGCAGTTACAACCAGCTACTGGAGACCCAGTACTTC
CDR3: CASSYNQLLETQYF

size: NA
J: TRBJ2-3
V: TRBV27
D: TRBD2
DNA: TGTGCCAGCAGTTTGGTCGGACTAGCGGTCACAGATACGCAGTATTTT
CDR3: CASSLVGLAVTDTQYF